Included here is one T cell receptor (beta chain) sequence, with context. Antigen specificity is unknown. The sample comes from a study of T cell repertoires in cytomegalovirus infection. Background on the study: Alongside well-studied HLA-B-restricted CMV epitopes, recently identified HLA-C-restricted CMV epitopes were also used.

This CDR3 spans 15 amino acids. CDR1 is SGHVS and CDR2 is FNYEAQ in the germline V gene. Germline trimming cut 5 bases from V and 4 bases from J; bases unmatched to any gene: 9. From the reads, TCRdb called clonotypes with MiXCR, one entry per CDR3 protein. The table shows hundreds of thousands of distinct CDR3 sequences, with around 29% occurring only once. The V and J genes are TRBV7-6 and TRBJ2-7; 9 bases agree with TRBD1. The sequence came from a human donor in good health (CMV status not recorded). Some clones in this sample may be carry-over from other donors' samples. Sequencing used cultured PBMCs, obtained from culture after CMV antigen stimulation. The CDR3 nucleotides are TGTGCCAGCAGCCCCCCCGGGACAGGGACGTACGAGCAGTACTTC. Residues: CASSPPGTGTYEQYF. The full variable domain, its missing parts supplied by reference TRBV7-6 and TRBJ2-7, is GAGVSQSPRYKVTKRGQDVALRCDPISGHVSLYWYRQALGQGPEFLTYFNYEAQQDKSGLPNDRFSAERPEGSISTLTIQRTEQRDSAMYRCASSPPGTGTYEQYFGPGTRLTVT.